Listed below are T cell receptor beta chains from one sample, sequenced in a study of blood T cell repertoires in COVID-19. Sequenced by immunoSEQ multiplex PCR; TCRdb stores in-frame clones only, minus some. The profile shows 65,000 to 85,000 clones, about 78% of them singletons. Sequencing was done on a sample of peripheral blood. The receptors were gathered from a human donor in a cohort sampled during active COVID-19. Each CDR3 is given with its conserved first and last residue. The D gene is left open where the match is weak. Part of the rows lack a size; the others show once, few, many or a class for expanded clones.

v_gene: TRBV7-2; d_gene: NA; abundance: NA; j_gene: TRBJ1-1; CDR3nt: TGTGCCAGCAGCCTTACGACCGACTATTACACTGAAGCTTTCTTT; CDR3aa: CASSLTTDYYTEAFF
v_gene: TRBV7-6; d_gene: NA; abundance: NA; j_gene: TRBJ2-7; CDR3nt: TGTGCCAGCAGCCTGGGACAATGGGGCTCCTACGAGCAGTACTTC; CDR3aa: CASSLGQWGSYEQYF
v_gene: TRBV6-2/TRBV6-3; d_gene: TRBD2; abundance: many; j_gene: TRBJ2-1; CDR3nt: TGTGCCAGCAGTTCCCCCCGAGAGGTTTTTCTAGCGGAAGTTGACAATGAGCAGTTCTTC; CDR3aa: CASSSPREVFLAEVDNEQFF
v_gene: TRBV3-1/TRBV3-2; d_gene: NA; abundance: NA; j_gene: TRBJ2-5; CDR3nt: TGTGCCAGCAGCCAACCCAAAGCAGAGACCCAGTACTTC; CDR3aa: CASSQPKAETQYF
v_gene: TRBV7-3; d_gene: NA; abundance: NA; j_gene: TRBJ1-2; CDR3nt: TGTGCCAGCAGCCTATGGGCGGGACCTAACTATGGCTACACCTTC; CDR3aa: CASSLWAGPNYGYTF
v_gene: TRBV6-5; d_gene: NA; abundance: NA; j_gene: TRBJ1-1; CDR3nt: TGTGCCAGCAGTTATCTAGGGACACTCTTTACTGAAGCTTTCTTT; CDR3aa: CASSYLGTLFTEAFF
v_gene: TRBV6-1; d_gene: NA; abundance: NA; j_gene: TRBJ2-3; CDR3nt: TGTGCCAGCAGTGAAGGTCAAGGAGGGCCCACTAGCACAGATACGCAGTATTTT; CDR3aa: CASSEGQGGPTSTDTQYF
v_gene: TRBV5-1; d_gene: TRBD1; abundance: NA; j_gene: TRBJ1-1; CDR3nt: TGCGCCAGCAGCACCGTGACAGGGGGCCTCACTGAAGCTTTCTTT; CDR3aa: CASSTVTGGLTEAFF
v_gene: TRBV11-3; d_gene: TRBD1; abundance: NA; j_gene: TRBJ1-2; CDR3nt: TGTGCCAGCAGCTTATTCAGGGGGCAAGTTTACACCTTC; CDR3aa: CASSLFRGQVYTF
v_gene: TRBV19; d_gene: TRBD2; abundance: NA; j_gene: TRBJ2-3; CDR3nt: TGTGCCAGTAGTATAGGTATCTGGGTAGCGGGGGGCCAAGAGTATCGCACAGATACGCAGTATTTT; CDR3aa: CASSIGIWVAGGQEYRTDTQYF
v_gene: TRBV6-5; d_gene: NA; abundance: NA; j_gene: TRBJ1-2; CDR3nt: TGTGCCAGCAGTTCTATGGGGCCCGAGGGCTACACCTTC; CDR3aa: CASSSMGPEGYTF
v_gene: TRBV10-1; d_gene: NA; abundance: once; j_gene: TRBJ1-1; CDR3nt: TGCGCCAGCAAAAGTACAGGTGGGTTGGTCACTGAAGCTTTCTTT; CDR3aa: CASKSTGGLVTEAFF
v_gene: TRBV24-1; d_gene: NA; abundance: NA; j_gene: TRBJ1-4; CDR3nt: TGTGCCACCAGGGGCCGGGAGAATGAAAAACTGTTTTTT; CDR3aa: CATRGRENEKLFF
v_gene: TRBV28; d_gene: NA; abundance: NA; j_gene: TRBJ1-2; CDR3nt: TGTGCCAGCAGTTTCACAGGGCAGAACTATGGCTACACCTTC; CDR3aa: CASSFTGQNYGYTF
v_gene: TRBV28; d_gene: NA; abundance: NA; j_gene: TRBJ2-7; CDR3nt: TGTGCCAGCAGCCCGGGTCACAACTACGAGCAGTACTTC; CDR3aa: CASSPGHNYEQYF
v_gene: TRBV5-1; d_gene: TRBD1; abundance: NA; j_gene: TRBJ1-2; CDR3nt: TGCGCCAGCAGCTTGTCCGACAGGGGGTATGGCTACACCTTC; CDR3aa: CASSLSDRGYGYTF
v_gene: TRBV24-1; d_gene: TRBD2; abundance: NA; j_gene: TRBJ2-1; CDR3nt: TGTGCCACCAGTGATTTGGGACTAGCGGATCACAATGAGCAGTTCTTC; CDR3aa: CATSDLGLADHNEQFF
v_gene: TRBV5-1; d_gene: NA; abundance: many; j_gene: TRBJ1-1; CDR3nt: TGCGCCAGCAGTGAGGAGGTGAACACTGAAGCTTTCTTT; CDR3aa: CASSEEVNTEAFF
v_gene: TRBV2; d_gene: TRBD2; abundance: NA; j_gene: TRBJ2-2; CDR3nt: TGTGCCAGCAGTGCCCGGGGGGGCGCGAACACCGGGGAGCTGTTTTTT; CDR3aa: CASSARGGANTGELFF
v_gene: TRBV11-2; d_gene: TRBD1; abundance: NA; j_gene: TRBJ1-6; CDR3nt: TGTGCCAGCGTACGGGACAGGGTTAATTCACCCCTCCACTTT; CDR3aa: CASVRDRVNSPLHF
v_gene: TRBV10-3; d_gene: NA; abundance: few; j_gene: TRBJ2-1; CDR3nt: TGTGCCATCAGTGAGTCGGACGGGAGCAACAATGAGCAGTTCTTC; CDR3aa: CAISESDGSNNEQFF
v_gene: TRBV19; d_gene: TRBD1; abundance: NA; j_gene: TRBJ2-5; CDR3nt: TGTGCCAGTAGTACTCGACAGGGGGACGAGACCCAGTACTTC; CDR3aa: CASSTRQGDETQYF
v_gene: TRBV5-8; d_gene: TRBD1; abundance: NA; j_gene: TRBJ1-5; CDR3nt: TGTGCCAGCAGCCCGGGACAGGGAAGGAACCAGCCCCAGCATTTT; CDR3aa: CASSPGQGRNQPQHF
v_gene: TRBV6-5; d_gene: TRBD1; abundance: NA; j_gene: TRBJ1-1; CDR3nt: TGTGCCAGCAGTCGACAGGGGACTGAAGCTTTCTTT; CDR3aa: CASSRQGTEAFF
v_gene: TRBV27; d_gene: NA; abundance: NA; j_gene: TRBJ2-5; CDR3nt: TGTGCCAGCAGTTCCTATGGGCTTTTTGAGACCCAGTACTTC; CDR3aa: CASSSYGLFETQYF
v_gene: TRBV2; d_gene: TRBD2; abundance: NA; j_gene: TRBJ2-1; CDR3nt: TGTGCCAGCAGTGCTAGCGGGGCTCCCTACAATGAGCAGTTCTTC; CDR3aa: CASSASGAPYNEQFF
v_gene: TRBV29-1; d_gene: NA; abundance: NA; j_gene: TRBJ1-4; CDR3nt: TGCAGCGTCGCTCAGGCCTCAGGGCGTGAAAAACTGTTTTTT; CDR3aa: CSVAQASGREKLFF
v_gene: TRBV11-3; d_gene: NA; abundance: NA; j_gene: TRBJ1-5; CDR3nt: TGTGCCAGCAGTGTAGTTTATAGCAATCAGCCCCAGCATTTT; CDR3aa: CASSVVYSNQPQHF